This entry describes one TCR beta chain. Its target is not known. This entry belongs to a study of T cell repertoires in cytomegalovirus infection. TCRdb reanalysed the reads using MiXCR and keeps one entry per CDR3 protein. The sample lists some 800,000 distinct CDR3 sequences, about 31% seen once, with about an eighth in the top ten. Trimming shortened V by 5 bases and J by 4 bases, and 16 bases separated the two germline ends. From germline, CDR1 is ENHRY and CDR2 SYGVKD. This CDR3 contains 15 residues. The sequences come from cultured CD8+ T cells from PBMCs, collected from culture after CMV antigen stimulation. This sequence originates from a human donor in good health (CMV status not recorded). Some clones in this sample may be carry-over from other donors' samples. The rearrangement links TRBV10-3 to TRBJ2-3; D uncertain. The CDR3 loop is CAISPKDRTSDTQYF. The CDR3 DNA follows: TGTGCCATCAGTCCCAAGGACCGAACATCAGATACGCAGTATTTT.